The clone carrying this T cell receptor (beta chain) has a handful of counts. The CDR3 is 12 amino acids. The V end lost 1 base, the J end lost 10 bases, and 7 bases lay between the germline ends. Germline V gives CDR1 SGHTA, CDR2 FQGNSA. From the 5' RACE reads, TCRdb called clonotypes with MiXCR, one entry per CDR3 protein. This table has some 1,700,000 distinct CDR3 sequences, about 30% appearing once. This record belongs to a study of identical twins. The gene calls are TRBV7-2 and TRBJ1-4; D is ambiguous. Material for sequencing was cord blood. The TCR originated in a newborn girl in good health. Here the CDR3 reads CASSLEIGKLFF. Here the CDR3 DNA reads TGTGCCAGCAGCTTAGAAATTGGAAAACTGTTTTTT.